This TCR beta chain was retrieved from a study of graft-versus-host responses after intestinal transplantation. The repertoire was sequenced with immunoSEQ multiplex PCR; TCRdb's copy has only in-frame clones and lacks some. The table lists 80,000 to 100,000 clones, around 92% of them singletons. J lost 3 bases, V lost 0 bases, and 2 bases had no gene match. The CDR3 runs to 15 residues. Germline assignment: CDR1 LGHNA and CDR2 YSLEER. Turning to this clone: Antigen specificity is unknown.

V usage is TRBV4-3 and J usage is TRBJ2-3; 8 nucleotides line up with TRBD2. The sequence was collected from a human donor who was the organ donor for an intestinal transplant. The material was unstimulated CD4+ T cells sorted from spleen or lymph node cells, obtained before transplant. CDR3 in DNA: TGCGCCAGCAGCCAAGAGCTAGCGGGTACAGATACGCAGTATTTT. Its translation: CASSQELAGTDTQYF.